Shown below are 17 T cell receptor beta chains from a single sample sequenced in a study of blood T cell repertoires in COVID-19. Sequencing used immunoSEQ multiplex PCR; TCRdb keeps in-frame clones, though not all of them. The table includes 15,000 to 20,000 clones, 81% detected once. The specimen was peripheral blood. The receptors come from a man aged 40-49 years with active or convalescent COVID-19.

The chain combines TRBV6-5 with TRBJ1-4, with TRBD1 as a possible D gene (5 bases). Germline CDR1 and CDR2: MNHEY and SVGAGI. The V gene lost 9 bases and the J gene lost 7 bases, with 15 bases spanning the gap. The CDR3 covers 13 residues. CDR3 region: CASARVVFEKLFF. In nucleotides, the CDR3 is TGTGCCAGTGCCAGGGTTGTGTTTGAAAAACTGTTTTTT.

V gene TRBV14 combines with J gene TRBJ2-5; 8 bases agree with TRBD1. The CDR3 length is 15 residues. In germline, CDR1 is SGHDN, CDR2 FVKESK. V lost 4 bases to trimming and J lost 3 bases; unmatched junction nucleotides: 7. The CDR3 protein is CASSLLGQGKETQYF. CDR3 in DNA: TGTGCCAGCAGCCTCCTTGGACAGGGAAAAGAGACCCAGTACTTC. Variable domain in full (rest from reference TRBV14 and TRBJ2-5): EAGVTQFPSHSVIEKGQTVTLRCDPISGHDNLYWYRRVMGKEIKFLLHFVKESKQDESGMPNNRFLAERTGGTYSTLKVQPAELEDSGVYFCASSLLGQGKETQYFGPGTRLLVL.

V and J are TRBV7-2 and TRBJ1-3; D unclear. This CDR3 contains 14 residues. Trimming cost V 3 bases and J 4 bases, with 10 bases left between them. From germline, CDR1 is SGHTA and CDR2 FQGNSA. CDR3 in DNA: TGTGCCAGCAGCTTTTCCCAGTCGGGAAACACCATATATTTT. It is translated as CASSFSQSGNTIYF.

This clone was found a few times. The gene calls are TRBV15 and TRBJ2-2, with 13 bases lining up with TRBD2. Germline V gene lookup returns CDR1 LNHNV and CDR2 YYDKDF (reference sequence). The CDR3 loop spans 18 amino acids. V was pared by 0 bases and J by 2 bases, with 3 bases of the junction left unmatched. CDR3 residues: CATSREMGLAGNTGELFF. DNA of the CDR3: TGTGCCACCAGCAGAGAAATGGGACTAGCGGGAAACACCGGGGAGCTGTTTTTT.

The chain combines TRBV4-1 with TRBJ2-7, with 8 positions matching TRBD2. The CDR3 sequence is 15 residues long. V shed 2 bases and J 5 bases; nucleotides not matched to a gene: 8. The germline V gene has CDR1 MGHRA and CDR2 YSYEKL. The CDR3 DNA sequence: TGCGCCAGCAGCCAACGGGAGGGGTACGCCCACGAGCAGTACTTC. Protein sequence: CASSQREGYAHEQYF.

This sequence joins TRBV9 and TRBJ2-7; TRBD2 matches 12 bases. Looked up from germline, CDR1 is SGDLS and CDR2 is YYNGEE. V lost 0 bases to trimming and J lost 7 bases; unmatched junction nucleotides: 8. The CDR3 has 16 residues. The CDR3 DNA follows: TGTGCCAGCAGCGTAGGGCTAGCGGGGGGGCCGGTGGAGCAGTACTTC. Translated, it gives CASSVGLAGGPVEQYF.

This clone was seen a few times. V gene TRBV6-2 or TRBV6-3 combines with J gene TRBJ1-2; D is unclear. Germline-derived CDR1 and CDR2 are MNHEY and SVGEGT. This CDR3 is 12 amino acids long. V lost 6 bases, J lost 8 bases, and 13 bases lay in between. CDR3 DNA sequence: TGTGCCAGCAGCCCTCGTGAAGAGGGCTACACCTTC. Translating it yields CASSPREEGYTF.

The chain is built from TRBV7-6 and TRBJ1-3; TRBD1 agrees at 9 bases. J lost 2 bases, V lost 5 bases, and 10 bases had no gene match. Germline loops: CDR1 SGHVS, CDR2 FNYEAQ. The CDR3 spans 17 residues. The CDR3: CASSAEQGARTGNTIYF. Written as DNA, the CDR3 is TGTGCCAGCAGCGCAGAACAGGGGGCGCGGACTGGAAACACCATATATTTT.

DNA of the CDR3: TGTGCCAGCAGCTTAGTTGAACAGGGGACCTACGAGCAGTACTTC. Protein: CASSLVEQGTYEQYF. The V gene is TRBV7-8, the J gene TRBJ2-7; TRBD1 matches at 7 bases. The CDR3 spans 15 residues. The V gene's germline CDR1 is SGHVS and CDR2 FQNEAQ. V was pared by 1 base and J by 2 bases, with 5 bases of the junction left unmatched.

CDR3 sequence reads: CASSPPEGYEQYF. The CDR3 DNA reads TGTGCCAGCTCACCACCTGAGGGCTACGAGCAGTACTTC. The chain links TRBV18 to TRBJ2-7, with TRBD2 as a possible D gene (5 bases). Trimming took 0 bases from V and 3 from J, leaving 6 bases between them. CDR1 KGHSH and CDR2 LQKENI come from the germline V gene. This CDR3 has 13 amino acids.

The V and J genes are TRBV11-2 and TRBJ2-7, with a tentative D call TRBD1 (6 bases). From germline, CDR1 is SGHAT and CDR2 FQNNGV. The CDR3 has 15 residues. V gave up 1 base and J gave up 3 bases, with 13 bases separating them. The CDR3 DNA reads as TGTGCCAGCAGCTTAGGCCACGGACAGTTCTACGAGCAGTACTTC. This codes for CASSLGHGQFYEQYF. Together with reference TRBV11-2 and TRBJ2-7, the CDR3 gives the full variable domain: EAGVAQSPRYKIIEKRQSVAFWCNPISGHATLYWYQQILGQGPKLLIQFQNNGVVDDSQLPKDRFSAERLKGVDSTLKIQPAKLEDSAVYLCASSLGHGQFYEQYFGPGTRLTVT.

CDR3 loop: CASSQMGLAGGTDTQYF. In nucleotides, the CDR3 is TGTGCCAGCAGCCAAATGGGTTTAGCGGGGGGCACAGATACGCAGTATTTT. The chain employs TRBV3-1 (or the pseudogene TRBV3-2) and TRBJ2-3; 9 bases are shared with TRBD2. The CDR3 is made up of 17 amino acids. With 2 bases clipped from V and 1 base from J, the junction kept 7 bases outside the gene matches. CDR1 and CDR2 from the germline V gene are LGHDT and YNNKEL (reference sequence).

The chain's CDR3 is CASSRPGNGFEAFF. Here the CDR3 DNA reads TGTGCCAGCAGTAGGCCGGGAAACGGGTTTGAAGCTTTCTTT. The chain employs TRBV6-5 and TRBJ1-1; D is uncertain. Germline CDR1 is MNHEY and CDR2 is SVGAGI. CDR3 size: 14 residues. Trimming took off 5 bases at V and 7 bases at J, with 17 bases between the two ends.

This clone appeared a single time. The chain uses TRBV10-2 and TRBJ1-1; D is perhaps TRBD1 (6 bases). CDR1 is WSHSY, CDR2 SAAADI, per germline. This CDR3 has 15 amino acids. Trimming took off 4 bases at V and 5 bases at J, with 17 bases between the two ends. The CDR3 nucleotides are TGCGCCAGCAGTGGAGAACAGGGAAGCAGGACTGAAGCTTTCTTT. Translating gives CASSGEQGSRTEAFF.

This clone was seen only a few times. The chain couples TRBV6-5 to TRBJ1-1; 7 bases are shared with TRBD1. The length of the CDR3 is 15 residues. V trimming: 8 bases; J trimming: 9 bases; junction bases outside the gene matches: 18. Germline V gene lookup returns CDR1 MNHEY and CDR2 SVGAGI. The CDR3 loop is CASLAPGQRGGKAFF. In DNA, the CDR3 is TGTGCCAGCCTAGCTCCGGGACAGCGAGGGGGCAAAGCTTTCTTT.

The chain combines TRBV7-2 with TRBJ1-2; D might be TRBD1 (5 bases). V was trimmed by 1 base and J by 5 bases, leaving 11 bases between them. The germline gives CDR1 SGHTA, CDR2 FQGNSA. The CDR3 contains 14 residues. CDR3 in amino acids: CASSLGDLGYGYTF. Here the CDR3 DNA reads TGTGCCAGCAGCTTAGGGGACTTGGGGTATGGCTACACCTTC.

This chain uses TRBV3-1 (or the pseudogene TRBV3-2) with TRBJ2-5; D ambiguous. The ends were cut back, 0 bases at V and 5 bases at J, with 10 bases in the middle. The CDR3 length is 14 residues. The germline V gene encodes CDR1 LGHDT and CDR2 YNNKEL (reference sequence). This chain's CDR3 is CASSQDFGAETQYF. CDR3 nucleotide sequence: TGTGCCAGCAGCCAAGATTTCGGTGCCGAGACCCAGTACTTC.